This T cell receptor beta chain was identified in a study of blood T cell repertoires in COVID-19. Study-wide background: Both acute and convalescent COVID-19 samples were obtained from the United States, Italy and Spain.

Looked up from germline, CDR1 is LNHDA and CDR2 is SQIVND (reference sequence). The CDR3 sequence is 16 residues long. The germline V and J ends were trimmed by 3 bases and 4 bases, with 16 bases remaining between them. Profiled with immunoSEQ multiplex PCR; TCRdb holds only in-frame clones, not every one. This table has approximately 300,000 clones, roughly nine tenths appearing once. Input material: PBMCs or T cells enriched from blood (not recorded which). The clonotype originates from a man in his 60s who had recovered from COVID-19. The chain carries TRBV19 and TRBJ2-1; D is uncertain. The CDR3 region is CASSMGVIPEYNEQFF. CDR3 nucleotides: TGTGCCAGTAGTATGGGCGTCATCCCCGAATACAATGAGCAGTTCTTC.